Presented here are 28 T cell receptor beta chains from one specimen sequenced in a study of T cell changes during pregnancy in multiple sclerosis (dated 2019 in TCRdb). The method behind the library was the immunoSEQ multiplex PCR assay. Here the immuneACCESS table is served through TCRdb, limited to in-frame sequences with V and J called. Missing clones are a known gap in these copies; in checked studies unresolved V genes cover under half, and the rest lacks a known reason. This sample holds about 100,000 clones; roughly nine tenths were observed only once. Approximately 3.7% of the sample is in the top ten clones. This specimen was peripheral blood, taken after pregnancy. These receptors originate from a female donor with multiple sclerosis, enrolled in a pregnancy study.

CDR3 sequence: CASSDFAGRAYNEQFF. The CDR3 region has the DNA TGTGCCAGCAGTGATTTCGCGGGACGAGCCTACAATGAGCAGTTCTTC. The chain recombines TRBV2 with TRBJ2-1, with D possibly TRBD2 on 6 matching bases. Germline V lookup: CDR1 SNHLY, CDR2 FYNNEI. V dropped 3 bases and J dropped 2 bases, with 14 bases sitting between them. CDR3 length: 16 residues.

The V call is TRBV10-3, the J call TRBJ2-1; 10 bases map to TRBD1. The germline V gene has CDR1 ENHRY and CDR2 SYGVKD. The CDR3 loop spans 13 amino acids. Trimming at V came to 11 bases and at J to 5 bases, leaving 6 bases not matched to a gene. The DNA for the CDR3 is TGTGCCGTGACAGGGGGCAGGAACAATGAGCAGTTCTTC. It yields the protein CAVTGGRNNEQFF.

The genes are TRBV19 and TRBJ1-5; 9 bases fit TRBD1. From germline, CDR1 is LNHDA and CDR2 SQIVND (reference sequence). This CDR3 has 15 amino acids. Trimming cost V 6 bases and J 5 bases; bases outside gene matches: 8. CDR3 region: CASSRDRGADQPQHF. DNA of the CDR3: TGTGCCAGTAGCCGAGACAGGGGGGCGGATCAGCCCCAGCATTTT.

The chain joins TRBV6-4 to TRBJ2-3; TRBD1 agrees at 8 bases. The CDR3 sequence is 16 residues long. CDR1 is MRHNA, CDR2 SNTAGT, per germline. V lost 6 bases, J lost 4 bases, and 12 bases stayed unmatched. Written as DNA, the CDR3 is TGTGCCAGCAGGGCACATTCAGGGGGCGCCTCAGATACGCAGTATTTT. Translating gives CASRAHSGGASDTQYF.

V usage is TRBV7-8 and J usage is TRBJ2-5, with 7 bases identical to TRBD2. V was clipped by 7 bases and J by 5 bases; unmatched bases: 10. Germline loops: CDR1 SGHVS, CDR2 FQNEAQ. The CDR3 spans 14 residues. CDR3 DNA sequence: TGTGCCAGCACCGTGGACGGGGGAGGGGAGACCCAGTACTTC. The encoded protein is CASTVDGGGETQYF.

The CDR3 coding sequence is TGTGCCTGGGCAGGGGGCCTCTATGGCTACACCTTC. It translates to CAWAGGLYGYTF. The chain employs TRBV30 and TRBJ1-2, with 8 bases aligning to TRBD1. The CDR3 contains 12 residues. Per the germline V gene, CDR1 is GTSNPN and CDR2 is SVGIG (reference sequence). The V segment lost 5 bases and the J segment 4 bases; nucleotides outside the gene matches: 3.

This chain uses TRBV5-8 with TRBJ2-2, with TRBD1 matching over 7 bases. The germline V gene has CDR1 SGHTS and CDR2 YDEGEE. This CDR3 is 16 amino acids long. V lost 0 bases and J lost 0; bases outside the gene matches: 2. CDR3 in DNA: TGTGCCAGCAGCTTGGGGGACAGAGCGAACACCGGGGAGCTGTTTTTT. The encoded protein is CASSLGDRANTGELFF. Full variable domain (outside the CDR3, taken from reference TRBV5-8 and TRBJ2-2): EAGVTQSPTHLIKTRGQQATLRCSPISGHTSVYWYQQALGLGLQFLLWYDEGEERNRGNFPPRFSGRQFPNYSSELNVNALELEDSALYLCASSLGDRANTGELFFGEGSRLTVL.

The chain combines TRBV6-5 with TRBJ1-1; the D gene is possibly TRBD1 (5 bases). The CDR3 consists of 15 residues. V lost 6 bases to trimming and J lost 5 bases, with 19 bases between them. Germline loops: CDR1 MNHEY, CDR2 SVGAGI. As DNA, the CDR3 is TGTGCCAGCAGCCCGCGGGGGGATTCGAGGACTGAAGCTTTCTTT. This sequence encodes CASSPRGDSRTEAFF.

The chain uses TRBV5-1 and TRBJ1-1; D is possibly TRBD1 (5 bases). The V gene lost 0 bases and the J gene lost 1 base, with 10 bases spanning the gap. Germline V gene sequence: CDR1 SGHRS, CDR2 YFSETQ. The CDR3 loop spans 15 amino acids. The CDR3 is CASSLGQFGNTEAFF. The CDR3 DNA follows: TGCGCCAGCAGCTTGGGACAGTTTGGGAACACTGAAGCTTTCTTT.

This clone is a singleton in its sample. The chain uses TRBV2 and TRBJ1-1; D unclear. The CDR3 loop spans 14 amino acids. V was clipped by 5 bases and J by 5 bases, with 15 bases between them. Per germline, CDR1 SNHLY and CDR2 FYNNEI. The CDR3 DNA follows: TGTGCCAGCAGTCCCGACAAGCCGTATACTGAAGCTTTCTTT. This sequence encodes CASSPDKPYTEAFF.

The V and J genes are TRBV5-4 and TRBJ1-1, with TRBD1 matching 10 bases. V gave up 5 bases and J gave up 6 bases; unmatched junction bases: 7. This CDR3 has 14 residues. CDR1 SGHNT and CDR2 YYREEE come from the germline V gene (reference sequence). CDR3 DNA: TGTGCCAGCAGAGCCGCCGGGACAGGGGCTGAAGCTTTCTTT. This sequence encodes CASRAAGTGAEAFF.

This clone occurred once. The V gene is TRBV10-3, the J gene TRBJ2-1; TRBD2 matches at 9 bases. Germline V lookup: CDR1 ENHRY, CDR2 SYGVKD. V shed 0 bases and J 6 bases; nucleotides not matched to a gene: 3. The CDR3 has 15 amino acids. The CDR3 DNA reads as TGTGCCATCAGTGAGTCTGGCGGGGGGGCCAATGAGCAGTTCTTC. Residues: CAISESGGGANEQFF.

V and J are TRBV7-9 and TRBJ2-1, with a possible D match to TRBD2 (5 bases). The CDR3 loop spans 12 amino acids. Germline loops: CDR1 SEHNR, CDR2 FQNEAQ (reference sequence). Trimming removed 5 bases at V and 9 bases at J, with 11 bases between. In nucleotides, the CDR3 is TGTGCCAGCAGCCCAGTGGGGAGTGAGCAGTTCTTC. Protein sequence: CASSPVGSEQFF.

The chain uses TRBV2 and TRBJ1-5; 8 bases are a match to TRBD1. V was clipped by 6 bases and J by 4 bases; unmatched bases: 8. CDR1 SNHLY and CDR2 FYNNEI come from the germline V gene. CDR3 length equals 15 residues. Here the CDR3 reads CASRPGQGKNQPQHF. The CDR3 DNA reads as TGTGCCAGCAGGCCCGGACAGGGCAAGAATCAGCCCCAGCATTTT.

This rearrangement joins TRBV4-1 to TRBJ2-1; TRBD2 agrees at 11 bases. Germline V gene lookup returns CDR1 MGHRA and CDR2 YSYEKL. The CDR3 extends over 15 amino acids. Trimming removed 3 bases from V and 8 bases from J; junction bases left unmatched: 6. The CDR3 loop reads CASSQLAGGPHEQFF. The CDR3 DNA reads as TGCGCCAGCAGCCAGTTAGCGGGGGGGCCCCATGAGCAGTTCTTC.

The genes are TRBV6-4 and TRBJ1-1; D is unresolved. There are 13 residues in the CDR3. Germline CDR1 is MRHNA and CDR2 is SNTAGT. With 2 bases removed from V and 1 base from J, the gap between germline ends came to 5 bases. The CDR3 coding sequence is TGTGCCAGCAGTGACCAGGCGAACACTGAAGCTTTCTTT. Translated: CASSDQANTEAFF.

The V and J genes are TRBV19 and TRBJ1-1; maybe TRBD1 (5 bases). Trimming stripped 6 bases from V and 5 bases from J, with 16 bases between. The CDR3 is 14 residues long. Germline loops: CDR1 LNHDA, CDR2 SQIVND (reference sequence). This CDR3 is CASSGQGSRTEAFF. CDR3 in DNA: TGTGCCAGTAGCGGGCAGGGCTCGAGGACTGAAGCTTTCTTT.

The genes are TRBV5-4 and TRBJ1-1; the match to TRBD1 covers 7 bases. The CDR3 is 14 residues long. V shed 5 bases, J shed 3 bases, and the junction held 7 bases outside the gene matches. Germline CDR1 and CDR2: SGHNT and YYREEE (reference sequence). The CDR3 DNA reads TGTGCCAGCAGAACAGGGGTAACCGACACTGAAGCTTTCTTT. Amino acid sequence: CASRTGVTDTEAFF.

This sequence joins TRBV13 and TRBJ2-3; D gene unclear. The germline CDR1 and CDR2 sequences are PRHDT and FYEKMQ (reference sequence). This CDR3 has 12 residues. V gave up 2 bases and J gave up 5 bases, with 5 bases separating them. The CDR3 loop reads CASSLQRDTQYF. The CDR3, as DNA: TGTGCCAGCAGCTTACAGCGAGATACGCAGTATTTT.

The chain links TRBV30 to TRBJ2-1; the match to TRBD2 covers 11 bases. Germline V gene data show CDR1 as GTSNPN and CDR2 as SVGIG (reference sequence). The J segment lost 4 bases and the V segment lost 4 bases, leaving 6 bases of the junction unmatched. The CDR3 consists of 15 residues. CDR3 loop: CAWIPGTSGYNEQFF. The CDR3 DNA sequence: TGTGCCTGGATCCCAGGGACTAGCGGATACAATGAGCAGTTCTTC. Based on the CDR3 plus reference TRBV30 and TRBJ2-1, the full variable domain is SQTIHQWPATLVQPVGSPLSLECTVEGTSNPNLYWYRQAAGRGLQLLFYSVGIGQISSEVPQNLSASRPQDRQFILSSKKLLLSDSGFYLCAWIPGTSGYNEQFFGPGTRLTVL.

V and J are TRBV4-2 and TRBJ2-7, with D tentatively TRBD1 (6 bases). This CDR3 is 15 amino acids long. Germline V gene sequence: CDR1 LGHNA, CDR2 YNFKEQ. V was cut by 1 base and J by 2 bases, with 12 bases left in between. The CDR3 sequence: CASSQVTGKTYEQYF. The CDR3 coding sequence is TGTGCCAGCAGCCAAGTCACAGGGAAGACCTACGAGCAGTACTTC.

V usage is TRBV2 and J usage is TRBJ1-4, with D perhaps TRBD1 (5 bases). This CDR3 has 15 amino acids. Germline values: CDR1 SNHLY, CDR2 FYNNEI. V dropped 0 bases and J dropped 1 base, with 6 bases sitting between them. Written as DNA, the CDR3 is TGTGCCAGCAGTGAAGCAGGGGTAACTAATGAAAAACTGTTTTTT. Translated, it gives CASSEAGVTNEKLFF.

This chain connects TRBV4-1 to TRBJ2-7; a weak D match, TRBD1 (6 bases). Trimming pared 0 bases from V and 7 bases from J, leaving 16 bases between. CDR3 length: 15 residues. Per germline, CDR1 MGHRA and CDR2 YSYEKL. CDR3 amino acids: CASSQELVAGVEQYF. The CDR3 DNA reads TGCGCCAGCAGCCAAGAATTGGTGGCAGGGGTAGAGCAGTACTTC.

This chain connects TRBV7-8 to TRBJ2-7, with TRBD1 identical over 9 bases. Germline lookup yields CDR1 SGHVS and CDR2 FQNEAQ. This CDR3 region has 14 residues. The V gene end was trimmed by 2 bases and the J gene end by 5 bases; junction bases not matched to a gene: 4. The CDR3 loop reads CASSLLGQGHEQYF. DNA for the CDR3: TGTGCCAGCAGCTTATTAGGACAGGGGCACGAGCAGTACTTC.

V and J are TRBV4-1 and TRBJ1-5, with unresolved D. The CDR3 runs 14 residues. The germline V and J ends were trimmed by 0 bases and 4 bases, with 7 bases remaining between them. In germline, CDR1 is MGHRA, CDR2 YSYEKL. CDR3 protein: CASSQDAGNQPQHF. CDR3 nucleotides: TGCGCCAGCAGCCAAGATGCCGGGAATCAGCCCCAGCATTTT.

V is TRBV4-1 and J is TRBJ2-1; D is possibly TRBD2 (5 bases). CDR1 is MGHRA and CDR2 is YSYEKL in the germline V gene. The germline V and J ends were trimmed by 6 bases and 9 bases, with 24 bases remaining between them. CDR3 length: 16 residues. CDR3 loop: CASRPGRGERFGEQFF. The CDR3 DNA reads TGCGCCAGCAGACCTGGACGGGGAGAGAGGTTTGGTGAGCAGTTCTTC.

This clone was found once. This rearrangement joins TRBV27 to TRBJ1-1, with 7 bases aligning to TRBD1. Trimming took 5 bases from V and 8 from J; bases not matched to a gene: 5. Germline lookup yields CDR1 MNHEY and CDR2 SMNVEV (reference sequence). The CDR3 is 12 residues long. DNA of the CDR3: TGTGCCAGCAGTATTCTACAGGGGGAAGCTTTCTTT. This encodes CASSILQGEAFF.

The CDR3 DNA reads as TGTGCCAGCAGTGAAACGCCGGGACAGAACTATGGCTACACCTTC. Protein: CASSETPGQNYGYTF. This chain links TRBV2 with TRBJ1-2; 7 positions agree with TRBD1. The CDR3 is made up of 15 amino acids. The junction had 5 bases not matched to a gene; V was cut back by 2 bases and J by 2 bases. Germline CDR1 reads SNHLY; CDR2 reads FYNNEI.